This T cell receptor beta chain was found in a study of shared clonotypes between healthy human individuals (dated by TCRdb to 2018 to 2020). Regarding the research as a whole: The cohort included a few men and a couple of women between 18 and 49 years of age. For each donor, CD4 naive and CD4 memory were each given three plates, CD8 naive was given two plates, and CD8 memory was given one plate. To estimate repertoire size and how much clonotypes are shared between individuals, the study performed deep sequencing of blood TCR repertoires from a few healthy adults. To increase sequencing depth and limit assay-specific biases, different laboratories used diverse techniques to prepare libraries and sequence TCR repertoires. Each donor's leukapheresis produced roughly between about 0.9 and 9.5 billion PBMCs. Results the study describes overall, beyond this receptor: Sampling was restricted to blood, and TCR repertoires in tissues likely differ from the TCR repertoires found in blood. Pairwise subsampling indicated that sequencing depth was expected to affect the degree of clonotype sharing among donors. Rarefaction of sorted-subset datasets indicated incomplete sequencing despite the large sequencing depth. Naive subsets generally had larger estimated clonotype richness than memory subsets did. Higher generation probabilities were observed for clonotypes shared by all four sorted-subset donors than for non-shared clonotypes. Because the study included only a small number of donors, the genetic and exposure-history diversity represented was limited. Across a handful of donors, approximately 5% of naive CD4, 3% to 4% of naive CD8, about 2.3% of memory CD4, and approximately 0.4% of memory CD8 clonotypes were shared.

TCR CDR3 regions were amplified from genomic DNA by multiplex PCR using the deep immunoSEQ assay. Genomic DNA extracted from each cell subset was distributed evenly over all wells of several immunoSEQ 96-well plates, and each plate served as one replicate. Each replicate PCR for sorted subsets received around 210 ng genomic DNA, equal to some 32,000 T cell genomes. Purified libraries were measured with a Qubit 3.0 fluorometer, size-checked on a Bioanalyzer 2100, and measured again with the KAPA Library Quantification kit. A separate single-read 150-cycle Illumina NextSeq 550 flow cell was used to sequence each immunoSEQ 96-well plate. In the authors' own workflow: Because the immunoSEQ output included only junctional sequences and no quality scores, the filtering could not be the same as the filtering used for full-length reads. To assign V/J genes and CDR3, sequences were annotated using PyIR, a Python wrapper for IgBLAST v1.9, with IMGT germline references. Reads were filtered out if the reads had weak V/J assignments (E-value above 1e-6), no CDR3, stop codons, out-of-frame junctions, or ambiguous translated residues. V3J clonotypes were defined by identical inferred V gene, J gene, and CDR3 amino acid sequence. To compute the percentage overlap between repertoires, the number of shared unique clonotypes was divided by the size of the smaller repertoire. Three approaches were used to assess repertoire richness: RTK rarefaction, the Chao1 estimator, and Recon v2.1 estimates of unobserved clonotypes. OLGA was used to compute generation probabilities for all TCRbeta clonotypes that the gDNA method yielded from several donors. TCRdb mirrors the immuneACCESS table, restricted to in-frame sequences. Some clones are absent from its copies; in checked studies, under half trace to an unresolved V gene, and the reason for the others is unknown. D and trimming come from the DNA, and the V and J calls and clone size come from that table. The sample table shows about 590,000 clones, and nearly 97% are seen once. The top ten constitute about 0.11% of the sample.

As regards this clone: Its antigen specificity is not known. Qualities for individual bases were not recorded, and no much larger clone is one base off.

For the CD8 naive samples, CD45RO-negative cells were positively selected for CCR7, yielding a CD45RA+CCR7+ population from which TemRA cells were excluded. Donors were healthy HIV-negative adults with no recently reported acute infections or vaccinations. All donors were Caucasian adults living in Nashville, Tennessee, USA. After blood collection by leukapheresis, PBMCs were isolated using Ficoll-Histopaque density gradient centrifugation and then cryopreserved in the vapor phase of liquid nitrogen. Analytical flow cytometry was used to check the purity and quantity of each magnetically sorted T cell population. From each sorted fraction, genomic DNA was isolated and quantified by UV absorbance on a Nanodrop 2000c. The specimen sequenced was naive CD8+ T cells sorted from blood. The sample's cell subset or site, from its label and the paper: CD45RA+CCR7+. This TCR was sampled from a woman in her 30s in good health.

The CDR3 sequence is CASSLVGGRADEQYF. The nucleotides are TGTGCCAGCAGCTTAGTAGGCGGGAGGGCCGACGAGCAGTACTTC. The sequence links TRBV7-9 to TRBJ2-7; 9 bases in the middle match TRBD2. V ends up 1 base short and J 5 bases short, with an unmatched junction base count of 6. From the cysteine up to the phenylalanine, the CDR3 has a length of 15 residues. Left in the record is the CDR3 DNA by itself, 45 bases read in frame from the first base. The germline V gene encodes CDR1 SEHNR and CDR2 FQNEAQ (reference sequence).